The sequence of this TCR beta chain was determined in a study of T cells after yellow fever vaccination. The CDR3 totals 13 residues. V lost 2 bases to trimming and J lost 7 bases, with 12 bases between them. The germline CDR1 and CDR2 sequences are SGHTA and FQGNSA. This clonotype has just a few counts. Its target is not known. UMIs and a universal primer site were added when TCR cDNA was made by 5'RACE template switching. TCRdb independently ran MiXCR on the 5' RACE reads; one entry per CDR3 protein. This sample has some 260,000 distinct CDR3 sequences; about 5.2% occur once, and the top ten carry less than 3.5%. Whole-study findings and limits: The presence of abundant clonotypes contaminating from the bulk population was possible in FACS-sorted repertoires. The booster response re-showed most primary clones: 96% CD4, approximately 90% CD8. Weaker overall, the secondary response nonetheless peaked faster (day 5 versus 15).

The sequence came from a man aged 18 to 30 who received the YFV17D yellow fever vaccine. This chain connects TRBV7-2 to TRBJ2-7, with D possibly called TRBD1 or TRBD2 (5 bases each). The input for sequencing was CD4+ T cells sorted from PBMCs, taken on the day of the yellow fever booster vaccination. CDR3 in DNA: TGTGCCAGCAGCTTACGGGGCGGTCGAGAGCAGTACTTC. Protein: CASSLRGGREQYF. Together with reference TRBV7-2 and TRBJ2-7, the CDR3 gives the full variable domain: GAGVSQSPSNKVTEKGKDVELRCDPISGHTALYWYRQSLGQGLEFLIYFQGNSAPDKSGLPSDRFSAERTGGSVSTLTIQRTQQEDSAVYLCASSLRGGREQYFGPGTRLTVT.